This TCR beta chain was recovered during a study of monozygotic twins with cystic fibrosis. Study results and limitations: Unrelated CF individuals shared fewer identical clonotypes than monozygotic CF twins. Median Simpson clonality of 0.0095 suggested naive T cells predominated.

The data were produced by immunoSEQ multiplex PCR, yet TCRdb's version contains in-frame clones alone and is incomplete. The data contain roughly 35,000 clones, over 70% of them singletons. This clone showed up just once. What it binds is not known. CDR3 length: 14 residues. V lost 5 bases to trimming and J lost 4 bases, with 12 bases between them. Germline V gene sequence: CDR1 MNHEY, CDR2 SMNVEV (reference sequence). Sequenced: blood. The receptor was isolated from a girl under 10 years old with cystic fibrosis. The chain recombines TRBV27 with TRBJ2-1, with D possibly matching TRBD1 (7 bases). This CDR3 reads CASSAGQPYNEQFF. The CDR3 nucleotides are TGTGCCAGCAGTGCGGGACAGCCTTACAATGAGCAGTTCTTC.